These 30 T cell receptor beta chains were sequenced from one sample in a study of blood T cell repertoires in COVID-19. Repertoires were generated with immunoSEQ multiplex PCR, while TCRdb's copy carries only in-frame clones and drops some. The sample holds 380,000 or so clones, about 89% seen once. Sequencing input: PBMCs or T cells enriched from blood (not recorded which). These receptors were collected from a man aged 30-40 years who had recovered from COVID-19.

This rearrangement joins TRBV11-2 to TRBJ2-5; 7 positions match TRBD2. The CDR3 runs 19 residues. The trim removed 5 bases at V and 5 bases at J, leaving 23 bases unmatched. Per germline, CDR1 SGHAT and CDR2 FQNNGV. DNA of the CDR3: TGTGCCAGCAGCCCCCTACAAGGGAGGGCTTTCCCGGACAAGGAGACCCAGTACTTC. Its protein product is CASSPLQGRAFPDKETQYF.

V is TRBV12-3 or TRBV12-4 and J is TRBJ2-7; possible D gene TRBD1, 6 bases. The V gene lost 10 bases and the J gene lost 5 bases, with 18 bases spanning the gap. This CDR3 contains 13 residues. This CDR3 is CAIRDTPDHEQYF. The DNA of the CDR3 is TGTGCCATCCGGGACACCCCAGATCACGAGCAGTACTTC.

This clone showed up just once. This chain links TRBV3-1 (or the pseudogene TRBV3-2) with TRBJ2-1, with TRBD2 as a possible D gene (6 bases). The CDR3 length is 15 residues. Germline V gene sequence: CDR1 LGHDT, CDR2 YNNKEL (reference sequence). V lost 4 bases and J lost 7, with 17 bases in between. The CDR3 DNA sequence: TGTGCCAGCAGCCGCGCGACGGGGGTGGGAAATGAGCAGTTCTTC. It encodes CASSRATGVGNEQFF.

The chain carries TRBV5-1 and TRBJ1-5; TRBD1 matches 8 bases. The J segment lost 6 bases and the V segment lost 2 bases, leaving 7 bases of the junction unmatched. CDR1 is SGHRS and CDR2 is YFSETQ in the germline V gene. The CDR3 is 15 amino acids. The CDR3 loop reads CASSLLQGGAQPQHF. CDR3 sequence (DNA): TGCGCCAGCAGCTTACTACAGGGGGGGGCTCAGCCCCAGCATTTT.

This rearrangement joins TRBV27 to TRBJ1-1; no clear D gene. The CDR3 has 13 amino acids. Trimming removed 4 bases from V and 1 base from J, with 7 bases in between. CDR1 is MNHEY, CDR2 SMNVEV, per germline (reference sequence). The CDR3 protein is CASSYSANTEAFF. The CDR3 DNA follows: TGTGCCAGCAGTTACAGTGCGAACACTGAAGCTTTCTTT.

This clone was detected only once. The chain links TRBV7-2 to TRBJ2-5; D is ambiguous. Germline loops: CDR1 SGHTA, CDR2 FQGNSA. V shed 3 bases and J shed 1 base, with 12 bases lying between them. The CDR3 is made up of 15 amino acids. CDR3 sequence reads: CASSFRLTLQETQYF. The CDR3 nucleotides read TGTGCCAGCAGCTTCAGGCTTACTCTCCAAGAGACCCAGTACTTC. The full variable domain, rest sourced from reference TRBV7-2 and TRBJ2-5, is GAGVSQSPSNKVTEKGKDVELRCDPISGHTALYWYRQSLGQGLEFLIYFQGNSAPDKSGLPSDRFSAERTGGSVSTLTIQRTQQEDSAVYLCASSFRLTLQETQYFGPGTRLLVL.

This chain links TRBV7-8 with TRBJ2-5, with D possibly being TRBD1 (6 bases). Germline lookup yields CDR1 SGHVS and CDR2 FQNEAQ. The ends were cut back, 5 bases at V and 5 bases at J, with 21 bases in the middle. This CDR3 spans 16 amino acids. The CDR3 region has the DNA TGTGCCAGCAGCCTCTCCCAGGGGCAGGGGTGGGAGACCCAGTACTTC. This sequence encodes CASSLSQGQGWETQYF.

The chain has TRBV6-2 or TRBV6-3 and TRBJ1-5; unclear D gene. The CDR3 sequence is 14 residues long. Per germline, CDR1 MNHEY and CDR2 SVGEGT. V was shortened by 5 bases and J by 0 bases, with 8 bases between the two germline ends. The CDR3 DNA follows: TGTGCCAGCAGTGGCAGGAATAGCAATCAGCCCCAGCATTTT. As protein: CASSGRNSNQPQHF.

The chain combines TRBV7-2 with TRBJ2-3; TRBD2 agrees at 11 bases. Trimming at V came to 6 bases and at J to 5 bases, leaving 7 bases not matched to a gene. The CDR3 consists of 15 residues. The germline V gene encodes CDR1 SGHTA and CDR2 FQGNSA. The CDR3 loop is CASRITSGRIDTQYF. For the CDR3, the DNA is TGTGCCAGCAGGATAACTAGCGGGAGAATAGATACGCAGTATTTT. Combining the CDR3 with reference TRBV7-2 and TRBJ2-3 gives the whole variable domain GAGVSQSPSNKVTEKGKDVELRCDPISGHTALYWYRQSLGQGLEFLIYFQGNSAPDKSGLPSDRFSAERTGGSVSTLTIQRTQQEDSAVYLCASRITSGRIDTQYFGPGTRLTVL.

The rearrangement uses TRBV5-1 and TRBJ2-5, with a tentative D call TRBD2 (6 bases). The CDR3 is 15 residues long. Trimming removed 4 bases at V and 0 bases at J, with 13 bases between. The germline gives CDR1 SGHRS, CDR2 YFSETQ. The CDR3 nucleotides read TGCGCCAGCAGCCCGGGGGTCACGTACCAAGAGACCCAGTACTTC. It is translated as CASSPGVTYQETQYF. Full variable domain (outside the CDR3, taken from reference TRBV5-1 and TRBJ2-5): KAGVTQTPRYLIKTRGQQVTLSCSPISGHRSVSWYQQTPGQGLQFLFEYFSETQRNKGNFPGRFSGRQFSNSRSEMNVSTLELGDSALYLCASSPGVTYQETQYFGPGTRLLVL.

The chain recombines TRBV9 with TRBJ2-3; 9 bases map to TRBD2. Trimming cost V 0 bases and J 1 base; bases outside gene matches: 15. From germline, CDR1 is SGDLS and CDR2 YYNGEE. The CDR3 contains 20 residues. CDR3 sequence (DNA): TGTGCCAGCAGCGTAGGGCCCCCAAGTAGCGGGGGCCTTCGCACAGATACGCAGTATTTT. Protein: CASSVGPPSSGGLRTDTQYF.

V gene TRBV29-1 combines with J gene TRBJ2-1; maybe TRBD2 (6 bases). The V end lost 4 bases, the J end lost 7 bases, and 11 bases lay between the germline ends. The CDR3 loop spans 12 amino acids. The germline V gene encodes CDR1 SQVTM and CDR2 ANQGSEA. The CDR3 DNA reads TGCAGCGTTGGCGGGGCCTGGAATGAGCAGTTCTTC. This codes for CSVGGAWNEQFF.

The rearrangement links TRBV12-5 to TRBJ2-1; the match to TRBD1 covers 7 bases. The J segment lost 3 bases and the V segment lost 5 bases, leaving 13 bases of the junction unmatched. The length of the CDR3 is 17 residues. Germline-derived CDR1 and CDR2 are LGHNT and FRNRAP. The CDR3 region is CASGKEDRVKLYNEQFF. In nucleotides, the CDR3 is TGTGCTAGTGGTAAAGAAGACAGGGTCAAACTCTACAATGAGCAGTTCTTC.

The chain is built from TRBV4-1 and TRBJ1-3, with D possibly TRBD1 on 6 matching bases. Trimming removed 0 bases at V and 2 bases at J, with 8 bases between. CDR1 and CDR2 (germline): MGHRA, YSYEKL. This CDR3 is 15 amino acids long. CDR3 bases: TGCGCCAGCAGCCAAGATTACAGGGCTGGAAACACCATATATTTT. It specifies CASSQDYRAGNTIYF.

This clone was seen a single time. For the CDR3, the DNA is TGTGCCAGCAGCTGGGTGCGGGGACAGGGGTTCCACGAGCAGTACTTC. Translated, it gives CASSWVRGQGFHEQYF. The chain combines TRBV5-6 with TRBJ2-7, with 10 bases aligning to TRBD1. V trimming: 3 bases; J trimming: 5 bases; junction bases outside the gene matches: 11. Per germline, CDR1 SGHDT and CDR2 YYEEEE. CDR3 length: 16 amino acids.

V is TRBV9 and J is TRBJ1-5; 7 nucleotides line up with TRBD1. Germline V lookup: CDR1 SGDLS, CDR2 YYNGEE. There are 15 residues in the CDR3. Trimming at V came to 0 bases and at J to 5 bases, leaving 5 bases not matched to a gene. The CDR3 spells CASSVDDRAHQPQHF. CDR3 nucleotides: TGTGCCAGCAGCGTAGACGACAGGGCGCATCAGCCCCAGCATTTT.

The V and J genes are TRBV10-3 and TRBJ2-3; D is perhaps TRBD2 (6 bases). The germline CDR1 and CDR2 sequences are ENHRY and SYGVKD. The CDR3 has 15 amino acids. V was shortened by 0 bases and J by 0 bases, with 7 bases between the two germline ends. DNA for the CDR3: TGTGCCATCAGTGAGTCGGCGGGGAGCACAGATACGCAGTATTTT. It encodes CAISESAGSTDTQYF.

The CDR3, as DNA: TGCGCCAGCAGCTTGGTCGAGAAAGCTAACACTGAAGCTTTCTTT. This sequence encodes CASSLVEKANTEAFF. The rearrangement uses TRBV5-1 and TRBJ1-1; D unclear. The CDR3 extends over 15 amino acids. Germline CDR1 and CDR2: SGHRS and YFSETQ. The V gene lost 0 bases and the J gene lost 2 bases, with 11 bases spanning the gap.

In this sample, this clone turned up a few times. The rearrangement links TRBV10-3 to TRBJ2-4; 9 bases align to TRBD1. Germline CDR1 is ENHRY and CDR2 is SYGVKD. With 8 bases clipped from V and 7 bases from J, the junction kept 6 bases outside the gene matches. CDR3 length: 13 amino acids. The CDR3 nucleotides read TGTGCCATCGGACAGGGGTTGACGAACATTCAGTACTTC. Translated: CAIGQGLTNIQYF.

This clone occurred a few times. The V call is TRBV27, the J call TRBJ1-6; D possibly corresponds to TRBD1 (6 bases). CDR1 is MNHEY, CDR2 SMNVEV, per germline (reference sequence). The germline V and J ends were trimmed by 0 bases and 8 bases, with 8 bases remaining between them. The CDR3 sequence is 14 residues long. CDR3 loop: CASSLSTGHSPLHF. CDR3 nucleotide sequence: TGTGCCAGCAGTTTATCGACAGGCCATTCACCCCTCCACTTT.

The rearrangement links TRBV6-2 or TRBV6-3 to TRBJ2-3; the match to TRBD1 covers 11 bases. Germline CDR1 MNHEY, CDR2 SVGEGT. This CDR3 is built from 16 residues. Losses at the gene ends were 2 bases for V and 4 bases for J; bases not matched to a gene: 5. CDR3 sequence reads: CASSYLGTGGADTQYF. As DNA, the CDR3 is TGTGCCAGCAGTTACCTCGGGACAGGGGGTGCAGATACGCAGTATTTT.

The chain employs TRBV12-3 or TRBV12-4 and TRBJ1-1; D remains ambiguous. The CDR3 is 13 residues long. The V and J ends lost 3 bases and 1 base respectively, with 6 bases between them. The CDR3 region has the DNA TGTGCCAGCAGTTTCCACAGGAACACTGAAGCTTTCTTT. This sequence encodes CASSFHRNTEAFF.

V usage is TRBV6-2 or TRBV6-3 and J usage is TRBJ2-3; no definite D call. Trimming took off 2 bases at V and 0 bases at J, with 6 bases between the two ends. Germline assignment: CDR1 MNHEY and CDR2 SVGEGT. The CDR3 loop spans 14 amino acids. CDR3 sequence: CASSYRSSTDTQYF. The DNA of the CDR3 is TGTGCCAGCAGTTACCGTAGCAGCACAGATACGCAGTATTTT.

This clone came up once. The chain has TRBV6-4 and TRBJ1-4, with a tentative D call TRBD1 (6 bases). Germline V lookup: CDR1 MRHNA, CDR2 SNTAGT. The V end was cut by 0 bases, the J end by 4 bases, with 12 bases between. The CDR3 totals 16 residues. The CDR3 here is CASSDSVDSYNEKLFF. The DNA of the CDR3 is TGTGCCAGCAGTGACTCTGTGGACAGTTATAATGAAAAACTGTTTTTT.

This chain links TRBV18 with TRBJ1-3; D ambiguous. V was cut by 3 bases and J by 0 bases, with 12 bases left in between. This CDR3 region has 16 residues. Germline CDR1 KGHSH, CDR2 LQKENI. The CDR3 DNA follows: TGTGCCAGCTCACCGGGTCTTCAGGTCTCTGGAAACACCATATATTTT. This translates into CASSPGLQVSGNTIYF.

This clone is a singleton in its sample. This chain connects TRBV11-2 to TRBJ1-4, with 7 bases matching TRBD1. The CDR3 is made up of 15 amino acids. V lost 5 bases and J lost 7; bases outside the gene matches: 10. Looked up from germline, CDR1 is SGHAT and CDR2 is FQNNGV. The CDR3 sequence: CASSPPTGLAEKLFF. The CDR3 DNA follows: TGTGCCAGCAGCCCGCCGACAGGGTTGGCTGAAAAACTGTTTTTT.

The chain recombines TRBV2 with TRBJ1-4; D call uncertain. V was cut by 0 bases and J by 13 bases, with 9 bases left in between. This CDR3 region has 12 residues. Germline CDR1 and CDR2: SNHLY and FYNNEI. The CDR3 DNA reads as TGTGCCAGCAGTGAAGCCGTAGGAGGACTGTTTTTT. This encodes CASSEAVGGLFF.

The gene calls are TRBV30 and TRBJ2-1; 11 positions agree with TRBD2. CDR1 is GTSNPN and CDR2 is SVGIG in the germline V gene (reference sequence). The CDR3 is 14 residues long. After removal of 0 bases from V and 5 bases from J, the junction contained 0 bases not matched to a gene. The CDR3 nucleotides read TGTGCCTGGAGTGTTAGCGGGGGGGACAATGAGCAGTTCTTC. It translates to CAWSVSGGDNEQFF.

The rearrangement links TRBV30 to TRBJ1-1, with a tentative D call TRBD1 (5 bases). The CDR3 has 15 amino acids. The V end lost 3 bases, the J end lost 0 bases, and 14 bases lay between the germline ends. The V gene's germline CDR1 is GTSNPN and CDR2 SVGIG (reference sequence). In nucleotides, the CDR3 is TGTGCCTGGAGGCTAACCGGGACTTTGAACACTGAAGCTTTCTTT. Protein product: CAWRLTGTLNTEAFF.

J is TRBJ2-7 and V is TRBV10-1; D uncertain. Trimming left V 1 base short and J 4 bases short, with 8 bases between. The CDR3 length is 13 residues. Germline lookup yields CDR1 WNHNN and CDR2 SYGVQD (reference sequence). The CDR3 region is CASSELDCYEQYF. The CDR3 DNA sequence: TGCGCCAGCAGTGAGTTAGACTGTTACGAGCAGTACTTC.